This T cell receptor beta chain was sequenced during a study of blood T cell repertoires in COVID-19. About the research overall: Acute and convalescent COVID-19 specimens originated in the United States, Italy and Spain. PBMCs, B-cell-depleted T cells, or T cells provided the cDNA or gDNA that made up the material.

Germline V lookup: CDR1 MNHNS, CDR2 SASEGT. This CDR3 spans 15 amino acids. Deletions cut 1 base from V and 3 bases from J, with 12 bases between. Profiling relied on immunoSEQ multiplex PCR, and the TCRdb table lists in-frame clones only, not all of them. The data contain 150,000 to 200,000 clones, 70% to 90% of them seen just once; the ten biggest clones take up less than 3.5%. The TCR sequence derives from a woman between 25 and 40 years old with active or convalescent COVID-19. This chain uses TRBV6-1 with TRBJ1-2; D is unclear. Sequencing was done on a sample of peripheral blood. CDR3 nucleotides: TGTGCCAGCAGTGAAGAGGAGGGCAGCTACTATGGCTACACCTTC. It is translated as CASSEEEGSYYGYTF.